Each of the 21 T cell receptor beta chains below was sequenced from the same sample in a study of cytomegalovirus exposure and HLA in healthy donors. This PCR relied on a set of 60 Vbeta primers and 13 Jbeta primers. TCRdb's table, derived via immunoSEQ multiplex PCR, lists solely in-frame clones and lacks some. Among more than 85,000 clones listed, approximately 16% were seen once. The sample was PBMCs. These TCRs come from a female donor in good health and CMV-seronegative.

CDR3 in amino acids: CASSLQAGGPNEQYF. CDR3 sequence (DNA): TGTGCCAGCAGCTTACAAGCGGGAGGTCCCAACGAGCAGTACTTC. The V gene is TRBV5-4, the J gene TRBJ2-5; TRBD2 aligns across 9 bases. The J call is in doubt because the DNA end fits TRBJ2-7 better. The CDR3 is made up of 15 amino acids. The germline V gene encodes CDR1 SGHNT and CDR2 YYREEE (reference sequence).

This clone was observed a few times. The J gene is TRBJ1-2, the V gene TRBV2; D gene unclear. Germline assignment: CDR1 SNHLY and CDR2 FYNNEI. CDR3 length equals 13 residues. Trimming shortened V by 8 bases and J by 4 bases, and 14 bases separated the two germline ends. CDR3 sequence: CASLEFLAYGYTF. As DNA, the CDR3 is TGTGCCAGCCTAGAGTTCTTGGCCTATGGCTACACCTTC.

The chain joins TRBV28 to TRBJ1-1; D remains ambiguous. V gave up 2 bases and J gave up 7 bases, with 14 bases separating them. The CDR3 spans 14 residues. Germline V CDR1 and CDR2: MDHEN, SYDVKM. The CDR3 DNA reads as TGTGCCAGCAGTTTAATAGGAAGAAGGAGTGAAGCTTTCTTT. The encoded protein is CASSLIGRRSEAFF.

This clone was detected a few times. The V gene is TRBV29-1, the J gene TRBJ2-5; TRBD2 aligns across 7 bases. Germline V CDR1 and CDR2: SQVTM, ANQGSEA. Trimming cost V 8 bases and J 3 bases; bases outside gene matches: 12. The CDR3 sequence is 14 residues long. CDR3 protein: CSLSSTAGKETQYF. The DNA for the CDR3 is TGCAGCCTATCCTCTACAGCGGGAAAAGAGACCCAGTACTTC. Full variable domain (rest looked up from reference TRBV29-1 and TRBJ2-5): SAVISQKPSRDICQRGTSLTIQCQVDSQVTMMFWYRQQPGQSLTLIATANQGSEATYESGFVIDKFPISRPNLTFSTLTVSNMSPEDSSIYLCSLSSTAGKETQYFGPGTRLLVL.

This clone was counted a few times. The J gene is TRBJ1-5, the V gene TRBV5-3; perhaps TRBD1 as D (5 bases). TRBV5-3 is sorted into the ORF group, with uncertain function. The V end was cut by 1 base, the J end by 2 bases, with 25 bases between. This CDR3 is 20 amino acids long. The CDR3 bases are TGTGCCAGAAGCTTGAACGGTGAGGAAAGCAGGGTGAGTGGCAATCAGCCCCAGCATTTT. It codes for CARSLNGEESRVSGNQPQHF.

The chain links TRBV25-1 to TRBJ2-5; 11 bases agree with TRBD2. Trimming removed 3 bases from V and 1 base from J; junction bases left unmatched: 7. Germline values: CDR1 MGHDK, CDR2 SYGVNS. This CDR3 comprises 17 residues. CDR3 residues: CASSELAGGRLQETQYF. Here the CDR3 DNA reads TGTGCCAGCAGTGAGTTAGCGGGAGGGAGACTCCAAGAGACCCAGTACTTC.

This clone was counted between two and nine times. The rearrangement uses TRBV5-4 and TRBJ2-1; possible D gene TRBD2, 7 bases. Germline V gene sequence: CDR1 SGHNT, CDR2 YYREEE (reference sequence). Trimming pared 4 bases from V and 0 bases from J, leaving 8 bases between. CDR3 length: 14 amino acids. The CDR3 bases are TGTGCCAGCAGCCGGGGGGCCTCCTACAATGAGCAGTTCTTC. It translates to CASSRGASYNEQFF.

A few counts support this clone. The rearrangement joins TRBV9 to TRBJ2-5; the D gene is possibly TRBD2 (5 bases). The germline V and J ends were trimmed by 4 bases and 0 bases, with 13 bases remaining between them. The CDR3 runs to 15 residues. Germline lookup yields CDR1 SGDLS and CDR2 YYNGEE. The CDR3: CASSPPGLYQETQYF. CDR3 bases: TGTGCCAGCAGCCCACCCGGACTGTACCAAGAGACCCAGTACTTC.

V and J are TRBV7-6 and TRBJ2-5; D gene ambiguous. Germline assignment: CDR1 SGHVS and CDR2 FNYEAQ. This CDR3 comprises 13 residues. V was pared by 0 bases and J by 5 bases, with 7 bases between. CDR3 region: CASSLASLETQYF. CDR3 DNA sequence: TGTGCCAGCAGCTTAGCTAGCCTGGAGACCCAGTACTTC.

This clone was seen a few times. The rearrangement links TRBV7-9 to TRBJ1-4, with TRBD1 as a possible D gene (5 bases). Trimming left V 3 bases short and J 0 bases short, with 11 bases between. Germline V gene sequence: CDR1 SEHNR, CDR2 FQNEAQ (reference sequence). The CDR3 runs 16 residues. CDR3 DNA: TGTGCCAGCAGCTTCGACAGCTTATCAACTAATGAAAAACTGTTTTTT. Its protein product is CASSFDSLSTNEKLFF.

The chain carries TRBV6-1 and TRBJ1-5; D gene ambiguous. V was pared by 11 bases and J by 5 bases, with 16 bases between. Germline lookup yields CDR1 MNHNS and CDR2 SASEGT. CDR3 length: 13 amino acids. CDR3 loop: CAVRRGSDQPQHF. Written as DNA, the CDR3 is TGTGCCGTTAGACGGGGTTCGGATCAGCCCCAGCATTTT.

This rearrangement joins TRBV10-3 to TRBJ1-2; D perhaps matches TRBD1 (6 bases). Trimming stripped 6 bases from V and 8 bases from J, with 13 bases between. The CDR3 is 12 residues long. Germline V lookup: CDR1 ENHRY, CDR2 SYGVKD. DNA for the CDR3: TGTGCCATCAGGGAACAGGGTGGAGGCTACACCTTC. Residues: CAIREQGGGYTF.

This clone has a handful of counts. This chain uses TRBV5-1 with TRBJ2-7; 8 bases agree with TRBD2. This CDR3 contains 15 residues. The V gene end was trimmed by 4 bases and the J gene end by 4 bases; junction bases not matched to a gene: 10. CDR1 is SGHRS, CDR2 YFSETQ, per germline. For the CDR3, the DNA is TGCGCCAGCAGCCAATTTAGCGGGAATTCATACGAGCAGTACTTC. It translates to CASSQFSGNSYEQYF.

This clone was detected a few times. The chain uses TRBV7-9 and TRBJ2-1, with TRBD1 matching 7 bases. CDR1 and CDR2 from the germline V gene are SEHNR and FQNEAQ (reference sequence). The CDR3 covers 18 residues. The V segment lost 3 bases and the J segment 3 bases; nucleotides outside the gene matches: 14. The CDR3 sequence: CASSFWQGEWGLYNEQFF. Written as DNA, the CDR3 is TGTGCCAGCAGCTTTTGGCAGGGGGAATGGGGTCTCTACAATGAGCAGTTCTTC.

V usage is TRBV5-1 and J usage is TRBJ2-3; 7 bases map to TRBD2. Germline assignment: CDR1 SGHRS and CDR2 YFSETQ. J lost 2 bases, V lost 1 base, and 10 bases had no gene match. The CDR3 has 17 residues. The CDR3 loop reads CASSLSYSGGTTDTQYF. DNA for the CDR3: TGCGCCAGCAGCTTGTCTTATTCCGGGGGGACCACAGATACGCAGTATTTT.

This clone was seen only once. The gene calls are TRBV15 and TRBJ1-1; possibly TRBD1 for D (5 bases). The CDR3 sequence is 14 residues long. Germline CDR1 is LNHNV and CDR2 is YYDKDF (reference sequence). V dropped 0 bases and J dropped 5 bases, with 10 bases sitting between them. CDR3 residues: CATSRDQGRTEAFF. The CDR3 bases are TGTGCCACCAGCAGAGATCAGGGAAGGACTGAAGCTTTCTTT.

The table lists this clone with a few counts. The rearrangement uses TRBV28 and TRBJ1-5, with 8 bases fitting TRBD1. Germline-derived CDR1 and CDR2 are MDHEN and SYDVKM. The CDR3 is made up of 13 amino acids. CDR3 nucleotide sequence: TGTGCGGGACAGGCCAGAGGGAATCAGCCCCAGCATTTT. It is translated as CAGQARGNQPQHF.

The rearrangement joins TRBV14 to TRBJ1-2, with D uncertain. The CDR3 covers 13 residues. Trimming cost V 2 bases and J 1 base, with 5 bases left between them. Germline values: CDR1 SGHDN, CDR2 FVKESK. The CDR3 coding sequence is TGTGCCAGCAGCCAATCCCTTAACTATGGCTACACCTTC. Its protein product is CASSQSLNYGYTF.

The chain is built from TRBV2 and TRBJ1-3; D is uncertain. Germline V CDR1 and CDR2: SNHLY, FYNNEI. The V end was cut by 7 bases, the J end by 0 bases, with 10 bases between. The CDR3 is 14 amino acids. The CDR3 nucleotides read TGTGCCAGCAAGTCGGCGGTCTCTGGAAACACCATATATTTT. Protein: CASKSAVSGNTIYF.

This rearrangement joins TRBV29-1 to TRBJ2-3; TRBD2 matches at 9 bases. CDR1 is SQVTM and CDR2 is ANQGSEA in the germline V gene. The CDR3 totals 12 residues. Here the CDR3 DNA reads TGCACCGCCCGCGGGGGGGCAGGTACGCAGTATTTT. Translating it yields CTARGGAGTQYF.

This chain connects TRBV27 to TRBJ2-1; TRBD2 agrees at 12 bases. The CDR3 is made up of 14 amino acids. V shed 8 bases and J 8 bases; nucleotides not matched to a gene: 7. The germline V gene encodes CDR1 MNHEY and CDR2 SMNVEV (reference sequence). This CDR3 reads CASGTSGGLYEQFF. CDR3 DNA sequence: TGTGCCAGCGGAACTAGCGGGGGGTTGTATGAGCAGTTCTTC.